This TCR beta chain derives from a study of T cells in Graves' hyperthyroidism and ophthalmopathy. Study conclusions and caveats: Through a model of 13 V-J features, ophthalmopathy was separated from stable hyperthyroidism.

RNA transcripts served as the template for amplifying TCR beta CDR3 regions. With the HTBI primer set, the TCR CDR3 went through a first round of RT-PCR. Each CDR3 protein is one row after TCRdb ran MiXCR on the multiplex PCR reads. This table has 400,000 to 450,000 distinct CDR3 sequences, roughly 15% appearing once. Trimming removed 4 bases from V and 2 bases from J, with 10 bases in between. This CDR3 has 13 residues. Germline CDR1 SGHRS, CDR2 YFSETQ. This clonotype was seen many times. Its antigen is not known. J is TRBJ2-7 and V is TRBV5-1; the D is unclear. This TCR was sampled from a man aged 18-30 years with Graves' ophthalmopathy. Sequenced material: blood. The CDR3 nucleotides read TGCGCCAGCAGCCCGGGCGTAACCTACGAGCAGTACTTC. It translates to CASSPGVTYEQYF.